These 2 T cell receptor beta chains share one sample of origin, sequenced in a study of cytomegalovirus exposure and HLA in healthy donors. A multiplex PCR was run with 60 Vbeta primers and 13 Jbeta primers. Some clones are missing from TCRdb's copy, which holds only in-frame ones; the method was immunoSEQ multiplex PCR. The sample consists of 90,000 or so clones, approximately 79% of them appearing once. The sequenced material came from PBMCs. The receptors come from a female donor in good health and CMV-seronegative.

This clone was detected only once. The chain is built from TRBV7-9 and TRBJ1-2; 8 bases line up with TRBD1. CDR3 length: 14 amino acids. V shed 5 bases, J shed 5 bases, and the junction held 7 bases outside the gene matches. Germline V CDR1 and CDR2: SEHNR, FQNEAQ (reference sequence). Here the CDR3 reads CASSPGTGSYGYTF. In nucleotides, the CDR3 is TGTGCCAGCAGCCCCGGGACAGGCTCATATGGCTACACCTTC.

The V and J genes are TRBV27 and TRBJ1-4; maybe TRBD1 (6 bases). Germline V gene lookup returns CDR1 MNHEY and CDR2 SMNVEV (reference sequence). The CDR3 contains 14 residues. V shed 4 bases and J shed 8 bases, with 14 bases lying between them. The CDR3 sequence: CASSYRVFGEKLFF. The CDR3 DNA reads as TGTGCCAGCAGTTACAGGGTCTTCGGGGAAAAACTGTTTTTT.